The rows below give T cell receptor beta chains drawn from one sample of a study of molecular identifiers for immune sequencing clone quantification. Each CDR3 protein is one row after TCRdb ran MiXCR on the PCR reads. Altogether about 640,000 distinct CDR3 sequences are present, 15% to 20% being singletons, with the ten largest covering roughly 0.83%. The sequencing input was naive CD8+ T cells from blood, with Jurkat cell RNA spiked in. The source of these receptors is a human donor in good health. Some libraries in this study had Jurkat cell RNA spiked in. Both conserved end residues are part of each CDR3. Each record gives: clone size, D gene, V gene, J gene, CDR3 protein, CDR3 DNA. D genes are given only for firm matches. Only part of the rows carry a size: once, few, many, or a class if the clone is expanded.

many	NA	TRBV2	TRBJ1-1	CASSETQRYKNTEAFF	TGTGCCAGCAGTGAAACTCAGAGATACAAGAACACTGAAGCTTTCTTT
many	TRBD2	TRBV20-1	TRBJ2-1	CSARGLAGLNNEQFF	TGCAGTGCTAGAGGACTAGCGGGGCTAAACAATGAGCAGTTCTTC
once	NA	TRBV11-2	TRBJ2-7	CASSLWRDGDEQYF	TGTGCCAGCAGCTTATGGCGGGACGGGGACGAGCAGTACTTC
few	NA	TRBV27	TRBJ1-2	CASSLSGTGSYGYTF	TGTGCCAGCAGTTTATCCGGTACAGGGAGCTATGGCTACACCTTC
many	NA	TRBV20-1	TRBJ2-7	CSARAVEDRSYEQYF	TGCAGTGCTAGAGCCGTGGAGGACCGCTCCTACGAGCAGTACTTC
few	NA	TRBV7-9	TRBJ2-7	CASSLRTDKRSYEQYF	TGTGCCAGCAGCTTAAGGACCGATAAGAGGTCCTACGAGCAGTACTTC
NA	NA	TRBV19	TRBJ1-5	CASSFLVAVNQPQHF	TGTGCCAGTAGTTTCTTGGTTGCCGTCAATCAGCCCCAGCATTTT
many	TRBD1	TRBV7-9	TRBJ2-5	CASSFPGGQGAETQYF	TGTGCCAGCAGCTTCCCCGGCGGGCAGGGGGCTGAGACCCAGTACTTC
many	NA	TRBV7-9	TRBJ2-7	CASSLPHGTGYEQYF	TGTGCCAGCAGCTTACCTCATGGAACAGGCTACGAGCAGTACTTC
many	TRBD1	TRBV2	TRBJ2-5	CASSEGQGAEETQYF	TGTGCCAGCAGCGAGGGACAGGGGGCTGAAGAGACCCAGTACTTC
many	TRBD1	TRBV27	TRBJ2-2	CASRSRGPHTGELFF	TGTGCCAGCAGAAGCAGGGGGCCGCACACCGGGGAGCTGTTTTTT
many	TRBD2	TRBV3-1	TRBJ2-3	CASSQDPYQGLPNTDTQYF	TGTGCCAGCAGCCAAGACCCCTACCAGGGACTACCGAACACAGATACGCAGTATTTT
many	TRBD2	TRBV27	TRBJ2-4	CASRTLAEEAKNIQYF	TGTGCCAGCAGAACACTAGCGGAAGAAGCCAAAAACATTCAGTACTTC
few	TRBD2	TRBV5-6	TRBJ2-3	CASSLEGSGISTDTQYF	TGTGCCAGCAGCTTGGAAGGTAGCGGGATAAGCACAGATACGCAGTATTTT
many	NA	TRBV4-3	TRBJ2-7	CASSQVLGRVYEQYF	TGCGCCAGCAGCCAAGTTCTCGGCAGGGTCTACGAGCAGTACTTC
NA	NA	TRBV21-1	TRBJ2-5	CASSHVGWAQETQYF	TGTGCCAGCAGCCACGTAGGTTGGGCCCAAGAGACCCAGTACTTC
few	NA	TRBV20-1	TRBJ1-1	CSAREVGAGAEAFF	TGCAGTGCTAGAGAGGTCGGGGCGGGGGCTGAAGCTTTCTTT
few	NA	TRBV15	TRBJ1-2	CATSRDFNTPNYGYTF	TGTGCCACCAGCAGAGATTTTAACACACCTAACTATGGCTACACCTTC
NA	NA	TRBV7-9	TRBJ2-7	CASSSGSQGTYEQYF	TGTGCCAGCAGCTCAGGGTCCCAAGGCACCTACGAGCAGTACTTC
NA	TRBD1	TRBV15	TRBJ2-1	CATSSYQGQGSHEQFF	TGTGCCACCAGCAGCTACCAAGGACAGGGGTCCCATGAGCAGTTCTTC
many	NA	TRBV30	TRBJ1-1	CAWSHHRNTEAFF	TGTGCCTGGAGCCACCACCGGAACACTGAAGCTTTCTTT
many	TRBD1	TRBV19	TRBJ1-2	CATVTGTANPRNYGYTF	TGTGCCACCGTGACCGGGACAGCGAACCCCCGTAACTATGGCTACACCTTC
few	NA	TRBV15	TRBJ1-1	CATSREFIVNTEAFF	TGTGCCACCAGCAGAGAGTTTATAGTAAACACTGAAGCTTTCTTT
many	TRBD1	TRBV20-1	TRBJ2-7	CSVDRDSGAWSYEQYF	TGCAGTGTCGACCGGGACAGCGGAGCTTGGAGCTACGAGCAGTACTTC
NA	TRBD1	TRBV19	TRBJ2-2	CATHTGGTGELFF	TGTGCCACTCATACAGGGGGTACCGGGGAGCTGTTTTTT
many	NA	TRBV6-1	TRBJ2-7	CASSEDREGFYEQYF	TGTGCCAGCAGTGAAGACAGGGAAGGGTTCTACGAGCAGTACTTC
many	TRBD2	TRBV7-9	TRBJ2-5	CASSSLYSLAGQETQYF	TGTGCCAGCAGCTCGCTCTACTCACTAGCGGGCCAAGAGACCCAGTACTTC
NA	TRBD2	TRBV12-3/TRBV12-4	TRBJ2-5	CASSFLAGGGETQYF	TGTGCCAGCAGTTTTCTAGCGGGAGGTGGAGAGACCCAGTACTTC